Listed below are T cell receptor beta chains from one sample, sequenced in a study of immune evolution from preneoplasia to lung adenocarcinoma. Some clones are missing from TCRdb's copy, which holds only in-frame ones; the method was immunoSEQ multiplex PCR. The sample has around 2,500 clones, approximately 84% seen once. Sequencing was carried out using FFPE lung adenocarcinoma in situ tissue. These receptors originate from a person between 65 and 79 years old with lung adenocarcinoma. Both conserved end residues are trimmed from each CDR3.

j_call v_call cdr3_aa
TRBJ2-5 TRBV6-5 ASRSGQGLETQY
TRBJ2-3 TRBV10-3 AISGTSGSWGTDTQY
TRBJ1-5 TRBV7-8 ASSQGTSNQPQH
TRBJ2-5 TRBV7-9 ASSTWTTQETQY
TRBJ2-7 TRBV14 ASSQDEGLAAYEQY
TRBJ2-1 TRBV6-1 ASSPLTSGNEQF
TRBJ1-1 TRBV7-5 ASSRTLEAF
TRBJ2-7 TRBV19 ASSKVGQPRFYEQY
TRBJ2-3 TRBV5-1 ASSSGSSREY
TRBJ1-2 TRBV10-2 ASSPTDRAGYGYT
TRBJ1-2 TRBV6-5 ASTQTGGDYGYT
TRBJ2-2 TRBV30 AWSAPGAISPGELF
TRBJ2-7 TRBV7-9 ASSSAGGPPYEQY
TRBJ1-2 TRBV25-1 ASSDMNYGYT
TRBJ1-1 TRBV28 ASTSTANTEAF